The clone carrying this TCR beta chain was counted between two and nine times. Each sample provided at least 6 micrograms of extracted total RNA. Combining a sample-barcoded 5' primer with a J-beta primer mix, a second PCR ran for roughly 6 to 12 cycles. TCRdb called the 5' RACE reads again in MiXCR, with one record for every CDR3 protein. The sample lists fewer than 900,000 distinct CDR3 sequences; 40% to 45% were seen once. CDR1 is SEHNR, CDR2 FQNEAQ, per germline (reference sequence). The CDR3 totals 15 residues. Trimming shortened V by 3 bases and J by 5 bases, and 16 bases separated the two germline ends. The data were obtained in a study of blood T cells in healthy people across ages.

Sequencing input: blood. The sequence derives from an older woman in good health. V gene TRBV7-9 combines with J gene TRBJ2-5, with D possibly matching TRBD1 (6 bases). The chain's CDR3 is CASSFGQQVFETQYF. CDR3 coding DNA: TGTGCCAGCAGCTTCGGACAGCAAGTGTTTGAGACCCAGTACTTC.